The 12 T cell receptor beta chains presented below share a single source sample, sequenced in a study of shared clonotypes between healthy human individuals. The table came from immunoSEQ multiplex PCR; TCRdb's copy has only in-frame clones and leaves some out. Of around 2,000,000 clones in the sample, 90% to 95% were seen once. Sequenced: naive CD4+ T cells sorted from blood. Subset of the sample: CD45RA+ positively selected. These receptors originate from a man aged 18 to 29 in good health.

The chain employs TRBV7-9 and TRBJ1-3; D is undetermined. Germline lookup yields CDR1 SEHNR and CDR2 FQNEAQ (reference sequence). This CDR3 contains 14 residues. V lost 2 bases and J lost 2, with 7 bases in between. In DNA, the CDR3 is TGTGCCAGCAGCTTAATAGGGCCTGGAAACACCATATATTTT. Translated: CASSLIGPGNTIYF.

V gene TRBV5-6 combines with J gene TRBJ2-7, with 7 bases aligning to TRBD1. Looked up from germline, CDR1 is SGHDT and CDR2 is YYEEEE. The CDR3 contains 15 residues. Losses at the gene ends were 0 bases for V and 4 bases for J; bases not matched to a gene: 7. The CDR3 region has the DNA TGTGCCAGCAGCTTGGAGTTTAGGGGGCAATACGAGCAGTACTTC. Its protein is CASSLEFRGQYEQYF.

This clone came up once. This chain joins TRBV2 and TRBJ2-6, with D perhaps matching TRBD2 (5 bases). Germline V gives CDR1 SNHLY, CDR2 FYNNEI. Trimming left V 6 bases short and J 0 bases short, with 12 bases between. The CDR3 runs to 16 residues. The CDR3 coding sequence is TGTGCCAGCAGCCGGACTCGGAGCTCTGGGGCCAACGTCCTGACTTTC. As protein: CASSRTRSSGANVLTF.

V and J are TRBV21-1 and TRBJ2-1; TRBD2, the D gene given by the table, was not confirmed from the DNA. TRBV21-1 is deemed a pseudogene. The CDR3 covers 16 residues. DNA of the CDR3: TGTGCCAGCAGCAAAGCGACTAGCGGGAGGTGGAATGAGCAGTTCTTC. The encoded protein is CASSKATSGRWNEQFF.

The chain joins TRBV19 to TRBJ1-1; TRBD1 might be the D (5 bases). The germline V gene encodes CDR1 LNHDA and CDR2 SQIVND (reference sequence). With 4 bases removed from V and 4 bases from J, the gap between germline ends came to 19 bases. The CDR3 runs 16 residues. The CDR3 sequence: CASSTSILGLSTEAFF. The CDR3 bases are TGTGCCAGTAGTACCTCCATACTGGGGCTGAGCACTGAAGCTTTCTTT.

Details on this clone: The sample contains more than one DNA sequence encoding this CDR3. The chain uses TRBV30 and TRBJ1-5, with TRBD1 identical over 8 bases. Germline V lookup: CDR1 GTSNPN, CDR2 SVGIG (reference sequence). Trimming took 1 base from V and 2 from J; bases not matched to a gene: 1. CDR3 size: 14 residues. The DNA of the CDR3 is TGTGCCTGGAGTGCGACAGGGGGCAATCAGCCCCAGCATTTT. It encodes CAWSATGGNQPQHF.

The chain has TRBV2 and TRBJ2-1, with 11 bases matching TRBD2. CDR1 is SNHLY and CDR2 is FYNNEI in the germline V gene. V dropped 6 bases and J dropped 4; count of bases not matched to a gene: 11. This CDR3 has 17 amino acids. CDR3 sequence reads: CASSNPRLAGIYNEQFF. CDR3 DNA: TGTGCCAGCAGCAATCCCCGACTAGCGGGGATATACAATGAGCAGTTCTTC. The entire variable domain, with the rest obtained from reference TRBV2 and TRBJ2-1, is as follows: EPEVTQTPSHQVTQMGQEVILRCVPISNHLYFYWYRQILGQKVEFLVSFYNNEISEKSEIFDDQFSVERPDGSNFTLKIRSTKLEDSAMYFCASSNPRLAGIYNEQFFGPGTRLTVL.

The CDR3 DNA reads TGTGCCAGCAGCGTAGAGGGAGGGAATCCGAGCGAGCAGTACTTC. This translates into CASSVEGGNPSEQYF. V gene TRBV9 combines with J gene TRBJ2-7, with 7 bases aligning to TRBD2. The V gene's germline CDR1 is SGDLS and CDR2 YYNGEE. With 0 bases clipped from V and 6 bases from J, the junction kept 9 bases outside the gene matches. The CDR3 runs to 15 residues.

With respect to this clone: Other DNA sequences in this specimen translate into the identical CDR3. The CDR3 region is CASSQVSGELFF. In DNA form, the CDR3 reads TGCGCCAGCAGCCAAGTATCCGGGGAGCTGTTTTTT. This rearrangement joins TRBV4-3 to TRBJ2-2; D unclear. The V end was cut by 1 base, the J end by 6 bases, with 3 bases between. This CDR3 comprises 12 residues. Germline CDR1 LGHNA, CDR2 YSLEER.

J is TRBJ2-5 and V is TRBV15; D possibly corresponds to TRBD1 (5 bases). Germline CDR1 is LNHNV and CDR2 is YYDKDF (reference sequence). The CDR3 is 14 residues long. The V gene lost 0 bases and the J gene lost 2 bases, with 7 bases spanning the gap. DNA for the CDR3: TGTGCCACCAGCAGAGAGGGGCTACAAGAGACCCAGTACTTC. This translates into CATSREGLQETQYF. Full variable domain (remainder filled in from reference TRBV15 and TRBJ2-5): DAMVIQNPRYQVTQFGKPVTLSCSQTLNHNVMYWYQQKSSQAPKLLFHYYDKDFNNEADTPDNFQSRRPNTSFCFLDIRSPGLGDTAMYLCATSREGLQETQYFGPGTRLLVL.

This clone is a singleton in its sample. The J gene is TRBJ1-2, the V gene TRBV4-3, with D possibly matching TRBD1 (6 bases). This CDR3 region has 15 residues. V dropped 0 bases and J dropped 4 bases, with 12 bases sitting between them. Germline V gene lookup returns CDR1 LGHNA and CDR2 YSLEER. The CDR3 spells CASSQEPGASYGYTF. The CDR3 region has the DNA TGCGCCAGCAGCCAAGAGCCGGGGGCAAGCTATGGCTACACCTTC.

Concerning this clone: At one end the junction does not follow the germline gene, possibly because of a read error. The chain carries TRBV7-7 and TRBJ2-3; D call uncertain. The CDR3 has 14 residues. Germline V CDR1 and CDR2: SSHAT, FNYEAQ (reference sequence). CDR3 bases: TGTGCTAGCAGCCTAAGGCCTGGAACAGATACGCAGTATTTT. Residues: CASSLRPGTDTQYF.